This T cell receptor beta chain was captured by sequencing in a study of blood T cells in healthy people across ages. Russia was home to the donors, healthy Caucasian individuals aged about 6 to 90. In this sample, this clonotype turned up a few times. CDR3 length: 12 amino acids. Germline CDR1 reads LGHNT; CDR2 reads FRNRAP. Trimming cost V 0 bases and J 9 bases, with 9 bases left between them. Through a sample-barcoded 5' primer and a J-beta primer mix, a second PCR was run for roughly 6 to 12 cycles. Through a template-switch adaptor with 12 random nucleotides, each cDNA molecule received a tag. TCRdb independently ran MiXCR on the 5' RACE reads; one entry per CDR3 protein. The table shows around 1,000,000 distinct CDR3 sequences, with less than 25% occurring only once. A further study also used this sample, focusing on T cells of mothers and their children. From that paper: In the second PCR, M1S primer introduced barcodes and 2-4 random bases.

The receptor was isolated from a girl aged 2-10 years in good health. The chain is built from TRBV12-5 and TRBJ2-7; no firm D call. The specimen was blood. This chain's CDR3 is CASGLVMSPQYF. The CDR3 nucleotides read TGTGCTAGTGGTTTGGTTATGTCACCGCAGTACTTC.